These T cell receptor beta chains were read from a single sample in a study of OX40 agonist ivuxolimab in advanced cancers. Sequencing used immunoSEQ multiplex PCR; TCRdb keeps in-frame clones, though not all of them. The sample has 70,000 to 90,000 clones, 85% to 90% seen once. Sequencing used CD4+ or CD8+ T cells sorted from blood, obtained in a trial of the OX40 agonist ivuxolimab. The receptors come from an adult with an advanced solid tumor such as melanoma, head and neck, liver or kidney cancer. The CDR3 runs from the conserved cysteine through the conserved F or W. D genes are given only for firm matches. Not all rows give a size; the values are once, few, many and, for expanded clones, a class.

TRBJ2-5 - - TRBV15 TGTGCCACCAGCAGTACAAAGATAGGAGTGCAAGAGACCCAGTACTTC CATSSTKIGVQETQYF
TRBJ2-7 - - TRBV18 TGTGCCAGCTCACCGGAGACACCAACCTACGAGCAGTACTTC CASSPETPTYEQYF
TRBJ2-7 - - TRBV4-1 TGCGCCAGCAGCCAAGAACGGGAAAGCTACTACGAGCAGTACTTC CASSQERESYYEQYF
TRBJ2-5 TRBD2 - TRBV11-2 TGTGCCAGCAGCTCCGGGGGACTATCCTACCAAGAGACCCAGTACTTC CASSSGGLSYQETQYF
TRBJ2-1 - - TRBV7-8 TGTGCCAGCAGCTTACGTTTACAGGCGGTGGGCAATGAGCAGTTCTTC CASSLRLQAVGNEQFF
TRBJ1-1 - - TRBV25-1 TGTGCCAGCAGTGAAGCAGGGGAGAACACTGAAGCTTTCTTT CASSEAGENTEAFF
TRBJ1-2 TRBD1 - TRBV6-5 TGTGCCAGCAGTACTAAAGGGACAGGGAGCTATGGCTACACCTTC CASSTKGTGSYGYTF
TRBJ2-1 TRBD2 - TRBV28 TGTGCCAGCAGCCTACTAGCGGGGAGATCAGGTGAGCAGTTCTTC CASSLLAGRSGEQFF
TRBJ2-1 TRBD2 once TRBV9 TGTGCCAGCAGCACCCGACTAGCGAGCCTAAATGAGCAGTTCTTC CASSTRLASLNEQFF
TRBJ2-7 TRBD1 - TRBV7-2 TGTGCCAGCAGCTTAGACGGGACAGCCTACGAGCAGTACTTC CASSLDGTAYEQYF
TRBJ2-1 - - TRBV11-3 TGTGCCAGCAGCTTGTCGGGGTACAATGAGCAGTTCTTC CASSLSGYNEQFF
TRBJ1-2 - - TRBV11-3 TGTGCCAGCAGCATAGGGGAGGGGCGCAATGGCTACACCTTC CASSIGEGRNGYTF
TRBJ2-3 - - TRBV7-9 TGTGCCAGCAGCTTCCCCAAACCCGGACTGACCACAGATACGCAGTATTTT CASSFPKPGLTTDTQYF
TRBJ2-3 - - TRBV6-4 TGTGCCAGCAGTGACGGTGATACAGATACGCAGTATTTT CASSDGDTDTQYF
TRBJ1-4 - - TRBV19 TGTGCCAGTAATTTCGGGCGCGAAAAACTGTTTTTT CASNFGREKLFF
TRBJ1-2 - - TRBV5-1 TGCGCCAGCAGCTTGGGTGCTCCGGGCTACACCTTC CASSLGAPGYTF
TRBJ1-4 - once TRBV27 TGTGCCAGCAGTTTATCGGGTCGCCTGTTTTTT CASSLSGRLFF
TRBJ1-5 TRBD1 - TRBV6-5 TGTGCCAGCCGGGGACAGGGAGGCAATCAGCCCCAGCATTTT CASRGQGGNQPQHF
TRBJ2-5 TRBD2 - TRBV4-1 TGCGCCAGCAGCCAAGAGGGGGGACTAGCGGGACTGGAGACCCAGTACTTC CASSQEGGLAGLETQYF
TRBJ2-4 TRBD1 - TRBV6-5 TGTGCCAGCAGCCGATCGACAGGGAAAAACATTCAGTACTTC CASSRSTGKNIQYF
TRBJ2-1 - - TRBV2 TGTGCCAGCAGGCCTGACGGAGATGAGCAGTTCTTC CASRPDGDEQFF
TRBJ2-7 - - TRBV4-1 TGCGCCAGCAGCCAAGAGGCGAGGCAGCAGCAGTACTTC CASSQEARQQQYF
TRBJ1-1 - - TRBV2 TGTGCCAGCAGAGGATTACAGGAAAACACTGAAGCTTTCTTT CASRGLQENTEAFF
TRBJ2-1 TRBD2 - TRBV27 TGTGCCAGCAGTTCGAGCGGGAGTGGAAATGAGCAGTTCTTC CASSSSGSGNEQFF
TRBJ2-7 TRBD2 - TRBV4-2 TGTGCCAGCAGCCAAGAGACTAGCGGGAGGTCCTACGAGCAGTACTTC CASSQETSGRSYEQYF
TRBJ2-7 TRBD2 - TRBV4-2 TGTGCCAGCAGCCCTCGACTAGCGGGAAAGCCCGAGCAGTACTTC CASSPRLAGKPEQYF
TRBJ2-1 - once TRBV27 TGTGCCAGCGCTTTAGTGGCGGGGTTGGTTGAGCAGTTCTTC CASALVAGLVEQFF
TRBJ1-4 - - TRBV5-5 TGTGCCAGCAGCTTTATGGGTTCTCTCAGTGAAAAACTGTTTTTT CASSFMGSLSEKLFF
TRBJ2-7 - - TRBV7-3 TGTGCCAGCAGCTTAACCGACTCCTACGAGCAGTACTTC CASSLTDSYEQYF
TRBJ2-7 TRBD2 - TRBV27 TGTGCCAGCAGTGCCGGGACTAGCTACGAGCAGTACTTC CASSAGTSYEQYF
TRBJ1-2 TRBD1 - TRBV28 TGTGCCAGCAGTTTCGGACAGGGGGGGCGGTCTAACTATGGCTACACCTTC CASSFGQGGRSNYGYTF
TRBJ1-2 - once TRBV28 TGTGCCAGCACCTCGCTCGGACAGATCCGGTATGGCTACACCTTC CASTSLGQIRYGYTF
TRBJ1-2 - - TRBV6-5 TGTGCCAGCAGCTCGCGGATGGGGCCCTATGGCTACACCTTC CASSSRMGPYGYTF
TRBJ2-4 - - TRBV6-5 TGTGCCAGCAGTTACAGGATTAGAGACATTCAGTACTTC CASSYRIRDIQYF
TRBJ2-7 - once TRBV6-1 TGTGCCAGCAGTGAAGGAACAGGACTCTCCTACGAGCAGTACTTC CASSEGTGLSYEQYF
TRBJ2-1 - - TRBV7-3 TGTGCCAGCAGCTTAACGAGGGCGGAGGCCAGCGCTGATGAGCAGTTCTTC CASSLTRAEASADEQFF
TRBJ1-2 - few TRBV19 TGTGCCAGTAGTGAGGGTTTGGGCTATGGCTACACCTTC CASSEGLGYGYTF
TRBJ2-6 - - TRBV6-5 TGTGCCAGCAGTGTTGGGGCCAACGTCCTGACTTTC CASSVGANVLTF
TRBJ2-7 - - TRBV6-1 TGTGCCAGCAGGGGCGGGGGCAGGAAGGTCTACGAGCAGTACTTC CASRGGGRKVYEQYF
TRBJ2-7 - - TRBV14 TGTGCCAGCAGCCAAGGGGGGGGGCCCTACGAGCAGTACTTC CASSQGGGPYEQYF
TRBJ1-1 - - TRBV4-1 TGCGCCAGCAGCCAAGATCGGGCAGGGGCGAACACTGAAGCTTTCTTT CASSQDRAGANTEAFF
TRBJ1-1 - - TRBV28 TGTGCCAGCAGTAGCGGGACGGACATGAACACTGAAGCTTTCTTT CASSSGTDMNTEAFF
TRBJ1-1 - - TRBV11-2 TGTGCCAGCAGTCTGGGTCTGGAAGCTTTCTTT CASSLGLEAFF
TRBJ2-7 TRBD2 - TRBV5-6 TGTGCCAGCAGCTTGGGGGGACTAGCGGGAGTTTTTGGTTACGAGCAGTACTTC CASSLGGLAGVFGYEQYF
TRBJ2-7 - - TRBV28 TGTGCCAGCAGTTCGCCTAGGGAGCAGTACTTC CASSSPREQYF
TRBJ1-1 - - TRBV20-1 TGCAGTGCATCGGGGGGAACTGAAGCTTTCTTT CSASGGTEAFF
TRBJ2-7 - once TRBV5-4 TGTGCCAGCAGCCCAAGCACAGGCTCCTACGAGCAGTACTTC CASSPSTGSYEQYF
TRBJ2-3 - - TRBV7-9 TGTGCCAGCAGCTTACAGGAAGGGGCAGATACGCAGTATTTT CASSLQEGADTQYF
TRBJ1-1 - - TRBV7-8 TGTGCCAGCAGCTCACTGGGAGAAGCTTTCTTT CASSSLGEAFF
TRBJ2-2 - - TRBV30 TGTGCCTGGGACTACCCGAACACCGGGGAGCTGTTTTTT CAWDYPNTGELFF
TRBJ2-3 - - TRBV5-1 TGCGCCAGCAGCTCGCAGGGGGGACTCACAGATACGCAGTATTTT CASSSQGGLTDTQYF
TRBJ2-1 TRBD1 - TRBV11-2 TGTGCCAGCAGCTCAACCGGACAGGGAGGATACAATGAGCAGTTCTTC CASSSTGQGGYNEQFF
TRBJ2-7 TRBD2 - TRBV5-1 TGCGCCAGCAGCGATGCGGGAGTCGACGACGAGCAGTACTTC CASSDAGVDDEQYF
TRBJ1-5 - - TRBV7-8 TGTGCCAGCAGCTTAGAAATAAATCAGCCCCAGCATTTT CASSLEINQPQHF
TRBJ1-2 - - TRBV9 TGTGCCAGCAGCGTAACCACAGACCTAAACTATGGCTACACCTTC CASSVTTDLNYGYTF